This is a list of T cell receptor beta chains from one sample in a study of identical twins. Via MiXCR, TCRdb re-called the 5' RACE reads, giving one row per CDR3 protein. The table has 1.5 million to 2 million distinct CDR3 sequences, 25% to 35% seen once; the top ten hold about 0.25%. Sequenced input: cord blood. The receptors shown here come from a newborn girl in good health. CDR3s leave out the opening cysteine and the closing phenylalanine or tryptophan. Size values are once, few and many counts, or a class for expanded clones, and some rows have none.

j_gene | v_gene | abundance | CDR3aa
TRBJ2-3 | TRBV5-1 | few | ASSSPDSTDTQY
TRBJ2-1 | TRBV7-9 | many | ASSFLWRDRLYNEQF
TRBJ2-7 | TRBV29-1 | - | SVAARDGVRNYEQY
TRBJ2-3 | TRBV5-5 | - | ASSLFRTSGIGDTQY
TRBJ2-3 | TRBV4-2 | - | ASSPLAGGYTDTQY
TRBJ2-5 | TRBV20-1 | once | SAVGPNEQY
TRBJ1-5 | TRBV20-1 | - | SARGRPDQPQH
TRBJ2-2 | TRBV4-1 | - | ASSQDVNTGELF
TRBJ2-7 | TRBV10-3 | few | ATSTSGIHEQY
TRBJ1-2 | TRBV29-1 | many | SVEERYYGYT
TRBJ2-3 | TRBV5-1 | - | ASSFGTSFTDTQY
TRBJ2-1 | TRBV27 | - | ASSLSEGSYNEQF
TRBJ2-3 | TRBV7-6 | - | ASTLTRRSSTDTQY
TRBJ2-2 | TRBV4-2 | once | ASSQDRGTSGSGELF
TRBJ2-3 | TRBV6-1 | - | ASSEALPAGFWDTQY
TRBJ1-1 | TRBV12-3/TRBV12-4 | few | ASSTWDGRTEAF
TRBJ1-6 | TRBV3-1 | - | ASSQDQAISPLH
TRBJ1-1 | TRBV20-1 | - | SSRGGANTEAF
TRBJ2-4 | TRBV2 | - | ASRRQGRAKNIQY
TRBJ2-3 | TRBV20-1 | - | SASASGRADTQY
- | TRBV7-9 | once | ASSDRVGYNEQY
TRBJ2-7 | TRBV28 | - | ASNSHRDRVYEQY
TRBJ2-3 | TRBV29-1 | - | SARASGSVDTRY
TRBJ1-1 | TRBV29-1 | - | SVYWVRAF
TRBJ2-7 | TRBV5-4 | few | ASTIDPGYSYEQY
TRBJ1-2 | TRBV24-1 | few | ATSTRQYGYT
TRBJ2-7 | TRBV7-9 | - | ASSPLAGVFYEQY
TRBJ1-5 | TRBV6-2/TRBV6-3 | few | ASSYSSGYSNQPQH
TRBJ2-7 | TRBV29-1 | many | SVEQGYEQY
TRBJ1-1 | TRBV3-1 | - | ASSYRQVNTEAF
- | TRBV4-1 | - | ASSQVAIGMDEQY
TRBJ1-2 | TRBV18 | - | AGSPGYGYT
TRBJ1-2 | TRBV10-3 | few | AIRETGAGYGYT
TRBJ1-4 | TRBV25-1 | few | ASRGSTNEKLF
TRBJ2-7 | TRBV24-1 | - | ATSESGTGAYEQY
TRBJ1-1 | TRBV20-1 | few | SALTTGNTEAF
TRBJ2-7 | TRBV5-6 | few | ASSSLGHSYEQY
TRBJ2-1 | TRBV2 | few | ASSSREFSYNEQF
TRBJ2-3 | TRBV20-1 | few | SARGNGTSGTDTQY
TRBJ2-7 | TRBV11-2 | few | ASSLGGGGIPYEQY
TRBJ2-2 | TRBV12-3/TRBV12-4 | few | ASSGTYTGELF
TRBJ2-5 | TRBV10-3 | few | AIRASGGKGNEQY
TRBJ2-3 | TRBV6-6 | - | ASSYSDWRTDTQY
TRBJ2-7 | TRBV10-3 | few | AISGPGQGDYEQY
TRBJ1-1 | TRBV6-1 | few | ASSPWAGMNTEAF
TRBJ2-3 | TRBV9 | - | ASSVMTGRTDTQY
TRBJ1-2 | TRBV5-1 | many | ASSLAPSNYGYT
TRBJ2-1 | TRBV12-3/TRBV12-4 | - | ASSPPAGASEQF
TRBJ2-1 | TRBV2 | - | ASSPSGPFESSYNEQF
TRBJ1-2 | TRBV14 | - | ASSRVDRAYGHT
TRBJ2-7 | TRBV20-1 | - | SAPHPKTKTYEQY
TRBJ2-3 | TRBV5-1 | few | ASRRTSGPSTDTQY
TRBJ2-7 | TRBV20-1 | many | SARWREKYEQY
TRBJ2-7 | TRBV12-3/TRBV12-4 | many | ASSFYLGRTSYEQY
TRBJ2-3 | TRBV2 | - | ASREGEKGTDTQY
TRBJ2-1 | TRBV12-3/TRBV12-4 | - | ASRGEWGGYNEQF
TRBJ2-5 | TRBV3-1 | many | ASSPTSLKTQY
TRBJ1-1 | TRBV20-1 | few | SAMRRMNTEAF
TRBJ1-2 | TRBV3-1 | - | ASSQDRDRGSYGYT